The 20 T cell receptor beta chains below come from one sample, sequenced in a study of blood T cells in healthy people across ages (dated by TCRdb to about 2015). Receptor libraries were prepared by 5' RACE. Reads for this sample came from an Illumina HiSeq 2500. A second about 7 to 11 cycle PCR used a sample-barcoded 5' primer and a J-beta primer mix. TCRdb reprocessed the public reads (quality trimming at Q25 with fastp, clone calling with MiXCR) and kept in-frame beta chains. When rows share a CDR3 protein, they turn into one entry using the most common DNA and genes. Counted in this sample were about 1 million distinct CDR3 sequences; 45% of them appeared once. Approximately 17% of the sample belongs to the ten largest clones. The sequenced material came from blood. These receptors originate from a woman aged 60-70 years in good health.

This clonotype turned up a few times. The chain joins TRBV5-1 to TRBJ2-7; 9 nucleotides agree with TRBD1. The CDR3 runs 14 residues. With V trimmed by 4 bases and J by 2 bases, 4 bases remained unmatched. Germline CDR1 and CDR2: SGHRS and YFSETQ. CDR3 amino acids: CASSGTGLTYEQYF. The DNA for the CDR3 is TGCGCCAGCAGCGGGACAGGGCTAACCTACGAGCAGTACTTC.

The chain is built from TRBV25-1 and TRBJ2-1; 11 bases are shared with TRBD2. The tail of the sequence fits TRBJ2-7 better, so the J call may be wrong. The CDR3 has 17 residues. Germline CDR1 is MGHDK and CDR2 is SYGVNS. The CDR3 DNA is TGTGCCAGCAGTGGCTGGGGACTAGCGGCCTCCTACAATGAGCAGTACTTC. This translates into CASSGWGLAASYNEQYF.

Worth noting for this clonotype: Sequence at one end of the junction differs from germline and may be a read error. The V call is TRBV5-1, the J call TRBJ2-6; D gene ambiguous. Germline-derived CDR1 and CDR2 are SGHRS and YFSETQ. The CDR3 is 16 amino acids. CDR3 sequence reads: CASSLEGGSGTNVLTF. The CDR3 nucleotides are TGCGCCAGCAGCTTGGAAGGTGGCTCTGGGACCAACGTCCTGACTTTC.

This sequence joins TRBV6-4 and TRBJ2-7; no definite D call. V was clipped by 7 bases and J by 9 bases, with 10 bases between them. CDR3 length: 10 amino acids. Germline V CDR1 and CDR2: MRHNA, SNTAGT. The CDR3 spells CASISKVQYF. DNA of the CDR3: TGTGCCAGCATCTCCAAAGTGCAGTACTTC.

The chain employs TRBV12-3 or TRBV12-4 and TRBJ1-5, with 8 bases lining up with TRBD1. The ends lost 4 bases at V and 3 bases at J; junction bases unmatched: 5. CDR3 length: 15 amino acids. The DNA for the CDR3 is TGTGCCAGCAGTTCAACAGGGGGTAACAATCAGCCCCAGCATTTT. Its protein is CASSSTGGNNQPQHF.

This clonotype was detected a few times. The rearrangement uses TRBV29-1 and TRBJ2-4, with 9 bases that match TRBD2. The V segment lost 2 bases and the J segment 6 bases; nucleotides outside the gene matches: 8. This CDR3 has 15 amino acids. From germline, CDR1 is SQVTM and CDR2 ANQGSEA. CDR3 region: CSVEFAGGPVNIQYF. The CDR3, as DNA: TGCAGCGTTGAATTCGCGGGAGGGCCGGTAAACATTCAGTACTTC.

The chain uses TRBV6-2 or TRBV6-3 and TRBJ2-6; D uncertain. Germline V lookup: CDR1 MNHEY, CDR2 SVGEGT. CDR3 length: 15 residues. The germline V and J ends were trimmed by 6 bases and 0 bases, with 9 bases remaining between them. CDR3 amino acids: CASREQSSGANVLTF. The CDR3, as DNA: TGTGCCAGCAGGGAACAGAGCTCTGGGGCCAACGTCCTGACTTTC.

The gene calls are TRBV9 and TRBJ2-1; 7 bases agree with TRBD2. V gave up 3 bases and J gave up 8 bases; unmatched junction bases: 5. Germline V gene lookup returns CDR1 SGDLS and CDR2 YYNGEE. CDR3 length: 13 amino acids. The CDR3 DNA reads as TGTGCCAGCAGCGCCGGACTAGGCTATGAGCAGTTCTTC. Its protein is CASSAGLGYEQFF.

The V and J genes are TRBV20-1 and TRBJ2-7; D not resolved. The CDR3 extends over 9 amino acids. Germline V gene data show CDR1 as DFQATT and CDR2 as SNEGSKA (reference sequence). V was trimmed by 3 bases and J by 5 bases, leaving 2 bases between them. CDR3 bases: TGCAGTGCTAGTAACGAGCAGTACTTC. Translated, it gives CSASNEQYF.

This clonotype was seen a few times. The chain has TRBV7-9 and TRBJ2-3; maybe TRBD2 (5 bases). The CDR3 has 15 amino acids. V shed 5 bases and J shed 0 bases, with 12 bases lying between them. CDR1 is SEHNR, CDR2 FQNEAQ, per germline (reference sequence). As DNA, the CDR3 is TGTGCCAGCAGCCTTGACCCGGGAAGCACAGATACGCAGTATTTT. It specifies CASSLDPGSTDTQYF.

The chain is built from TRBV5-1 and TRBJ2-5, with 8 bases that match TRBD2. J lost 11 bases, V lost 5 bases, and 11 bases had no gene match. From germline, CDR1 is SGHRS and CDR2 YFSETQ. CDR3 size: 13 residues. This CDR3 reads CASSQLADDEQYF. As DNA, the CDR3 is TGCGCCAGCAGTCAACTAGCGGACGATGAGCAGTACTTC. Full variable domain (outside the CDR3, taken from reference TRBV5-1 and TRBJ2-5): KAGVTQTPRYLIKTRGQQVTLSCSPISGHRSVSWYQQTPGQGLQFLFEYFSETQRNKGNFPGRFSGRQFSNSRSEMNVSTLELGDSALYLCASSQLADDEQYFGPGTRLLVL.

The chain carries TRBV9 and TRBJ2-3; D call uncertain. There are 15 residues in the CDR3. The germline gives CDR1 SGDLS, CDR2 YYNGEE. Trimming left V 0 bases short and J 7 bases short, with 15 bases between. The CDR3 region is CASSVEGLSPNTQYF. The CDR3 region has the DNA TGTGCCAGCAGCGTAGAGGGTTTGTCACCGAATACGCAGTATTTT.

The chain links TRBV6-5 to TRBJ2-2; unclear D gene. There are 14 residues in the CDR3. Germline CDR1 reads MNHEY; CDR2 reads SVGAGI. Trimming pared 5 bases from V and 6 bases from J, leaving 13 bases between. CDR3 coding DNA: TGTGCCAGCAGTGCCCACCGGCCCCCCGGGGAGCTGTTTTTT. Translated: CASSAHRPPGELFF.

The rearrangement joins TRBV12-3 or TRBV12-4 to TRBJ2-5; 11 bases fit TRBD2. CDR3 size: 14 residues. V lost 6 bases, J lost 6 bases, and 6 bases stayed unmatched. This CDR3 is CASSGTSGRKTQYF. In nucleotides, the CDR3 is TGTGCCAGCAGCGGCACTAGCGGGAGAAAGACCCAGTACTTC.

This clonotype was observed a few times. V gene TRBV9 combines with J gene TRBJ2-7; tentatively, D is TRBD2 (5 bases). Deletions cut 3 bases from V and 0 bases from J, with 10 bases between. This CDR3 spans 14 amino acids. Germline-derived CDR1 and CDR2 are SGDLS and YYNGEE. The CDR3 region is CASSAAAYSYEQYF. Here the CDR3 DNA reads TGTGCCAGCAGCGCAGCGGCATACTCCTACGAGCAGTACTTC.

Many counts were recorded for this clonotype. The CDR3 loop reads CASSQSADTQYF. CDR3 DNA: TGTGCCAGCAGCCAATCGGCAGATACGCAGTATTTT. The chain is built from TRBV16 and TRBJ2-3; D is unresolved. Trimming shortened V by 0 bases and J by 4 bases, and 2 bases separated the two germline ends. Germline CDR1 and CDR2: KGHSY and FQNENV. This CDR3 region has 12 residues.

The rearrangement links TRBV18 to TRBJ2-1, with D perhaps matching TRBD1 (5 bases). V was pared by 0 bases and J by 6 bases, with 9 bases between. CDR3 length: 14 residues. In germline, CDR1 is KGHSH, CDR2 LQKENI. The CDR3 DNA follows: TGTGCCAGCTCACCACCTTGGGGCCCCAATGAGCAGTTCTTC. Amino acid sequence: CASSPPWGPNEQFF.

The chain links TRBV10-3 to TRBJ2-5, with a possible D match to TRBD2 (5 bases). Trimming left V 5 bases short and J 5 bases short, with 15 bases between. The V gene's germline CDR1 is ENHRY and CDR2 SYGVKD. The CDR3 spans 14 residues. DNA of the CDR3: TGTGCCATCAGTTCGGTAGGGAGTGGGGAGACCCAGTACTTC. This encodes CAISSVGSGETQYF.

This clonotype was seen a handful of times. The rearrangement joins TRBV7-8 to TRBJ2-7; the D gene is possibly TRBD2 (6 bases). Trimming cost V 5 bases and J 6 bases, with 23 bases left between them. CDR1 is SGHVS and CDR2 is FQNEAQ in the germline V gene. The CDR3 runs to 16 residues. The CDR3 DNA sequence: TGTGCCAGCAGCGAAGGTCGTGGAGGGCTAGGGTGCGAGCAGTACTTC. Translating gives CASSEGRGGLGCEQYF.

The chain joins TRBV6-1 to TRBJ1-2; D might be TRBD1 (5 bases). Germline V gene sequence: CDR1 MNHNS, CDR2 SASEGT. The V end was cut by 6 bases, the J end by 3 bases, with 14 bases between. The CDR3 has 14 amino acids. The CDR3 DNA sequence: TGTGCCAGCAGAGGCTACACAGGATACTATGGCTACACCTTC. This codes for CASRGYTGYYGYTF.